The TCR beta chain described here comes from a study of T-cell reconstitution after alpha-beta-depleted transplantation in children (dated by TCRdb to the mid-2010s). Broadly, across the study: Using TCR repertoire profiling, the study quantitatively followed how T-cell immune reconstitution unfolded in children after TCRalphabeta/CD19-depleted allogeneic hematopoietic cell transplantation. Results and caveats for the whole study, not just this receptor: Over subsequent months, a decline in hyperexpanded clone frequencies was noted, and after one year, T-cell counts and TCRbeta diversity were mostly ascribed to newly produced T cells. The high TCRbeta diversity at day 60 in some patients was ascribed to recipient T cells and intrathymic progenitors that had survived conditioning. Apparently early alphabetaT-cell count recovery about two months after transplant reportedly relied on only several hundred rapidly expanded clones derived from non-depleted graft cells.

The sample's treatment or condition label, in plain terms: allogeneic hematopoietic cell transplantation with graft depleted of TCRalphabeta T cells and CD19 B cells. The children who served as transplant recipients had been given grafts of TCRalphabeta/CD19-depleted allogeneic hematopoietic cells. Library preparation was by PCR. Sequencer: Illumina HiSeq 2500. TCR libraries were prepared with molecular barcoding, using unique molecular identifiers to normalize TCRbeta repertoire quantification. Starting from the raw public reads, TCRdb applied fastp trimming at Q25, assembled clones with MiXCR and retained in-frame beta chains. Rows with one shared CDR3 protein collapse into an entry with the most common genes and DNA. In this sample the table shows about 210,000 distinct CDR3 sequences, roughly a sixth of which occur a single time. Approximately 40% of the sample is in the top ten clones. The CDR1 and CDR2 encoded by the germline V gene are SGDLS and YYNGEE. Trimming removed 0 bases from V and 1 base from J; the gene matches leave 9 bases unexplained. Its CDR3 holds 18 amino acids, cysteine through phenylalanine. Only the CDR3 DNA stays, 54 bases, in frame from base 1.

This clonotype was seen a handful of times. Its antigen remains unidentified. Base qualities are missing; no much larger clone stands one base away. The sequence is built from TRBV9 and TRBJ2-3; TRBD2 lines up with 9 middle nucleotides. This TCR was recovered from a male patient aged 2-10 years who had a stem cell transplant for acute lymphoblastic leukemia, so the T cells may come from the graft donor. Source: PBMCs, mostly from graft donor cells, taken 360 days after TCRalphabeta/CD19-depleted stem cell transplant. CDR3 reads: CASSVGVAGAPRTDTQYF. The nucleotide sequence is TGTGCCAGCAGCGTAGGGGTAGCGGGGGCGCCTCGCACAGATACGCAGTATTTT. Supplemented by the reference TRBV9 and TRBJ2-3 proteins around the CDR3, the complete variable domain is DSGVTQTPKHLITATGQRVTLRCSPRSGDLSVYWYQQSLDQGLQFLIQYYNGEERAKGNILERFSAQQFPDLHSELNLSSLELGDSALYFCASSVGVAGAPRTDTQYFGPGTRLTVL.